This T cell receptor (beta chain) is from a study of spatial heterogeneity in lung cancer (dated by TCRdb to between 2019 and 2020). In terms of the full investigation: Beta-chain transcripts were consistently detected in greater numbers than alpha-chain transcripts, which likely reflected higher beta-chain transcript abundance. At surgery, roughly 220 tumor regions, 61 to 65 matched nontumor lung samples and 56 PBMC samples were TCR-sequenced for both alpha and beta chains. Nonsynonymous mutation counts, determined by whole-exome sequencing of tumor tissue, were related to features of the TCR repertoire. TCR alpha and beta repertoires were quantitatively compared across multiple tumor regions, matched nontumor lung and blood in non-small cell lung cancer. In the raw uncorrected reads, each unique combination of TCR and UMI appeared on average more than ten times.

Overall results and qualifications from the work: Ubiquitous expanded tumor TCRs were detected in blood more often at tumor resection than at routine follow-up. Confirming at a functional level the hypothesis that regional TCRs recognize regional mutations was considered to require additional single-cell paired TCR alpha and beta sequencing.

Sample time point, as interpreted from the label and publication: sample taken at primary tumor resection. Whole RNA extracted from tumor and nontumor lung tissue, or from cryopreserved PBMC samples, was used for TCR sequencing without cell sorting. Samples were obtained from about 75 patients with early-stage, untreated non-small cell lung cancer from the lung TRACERx cohort. Patients were selected for TCR sequencing only if sufficient RNA was available from at least two tumor regions. Libraries were made using 5' RACE. The run used a NextSeq 500. The TCR library protocol attached a unique molecular identifier to each TCR cDNA molecule to allow correction of PCR and sequencing errors. For the original study's pipeline: TCR identification, UMI-based error correction and CDR3 extraction were all carried out with Decombinator tools. TCRs above a frequency of 2 per 1,000, corresponding to the top 1% of the tumor frequency distribution, were defined as expanded. Rényi diversity was computed with the R vegan package after subsampling each repertoire 100 times to 5,000 TCRs. To build CDR3 similarity networks, amino acid triplet string-kernel similarity was used, and CDR3s were connected when their pairwise similarity was above 0.82. Through fastp at Q25 and MiXCR, TCRdb rebuilt clones from the public reads, retaining in-frame beta chains. For every CDR3 protein sequence, its rows merge into one entry that carries the most common genes and DNA. The V and J calls follow TCRdb's processing rather than the paper's. The sample table lists over 75,000 distinct CDR3 sequences, about 20% of them with a count of one. The top ten clonotypes cover 5% to 8% of the sample.

This clonotype was counted only a few times. The antigen this receptor binds is unknown. No much larger clone is present one base from it, and per-base qualities are unavailable. V trim: 7 bases; J trim: 3 bases; unmatched bases: 9. From the cysteine up to the phenylalanine, the CDR3 has a length of 16 residues. Here the CDR3 DNA is all that survives: 48 bases in frame from base 1. The receptor's source is a male donor with early-stage non-small cell lung cancer. Source: PBMCs, taken at surgery. This chain is built from TRBV12-3 or TRBV12-4 and TRBJ2-1; TRBD2 agrees with 10 junctional bases. The CDR3 protein: CASTVGLAGGYNEQFF. The sequenced DNA is TGTGCCAGCACCGTTGGATTAGCGGGGGGCTACAATGAGCAGTTCTTC.